This passage covers 19 T cell receptor beta chains from one sample sequenced in a study of cytomegalovirus exposure and HLA in healthy donors. A multiplex PCR was run with 60 Vbeta primers and 13 Jbeta primers. The method was immunoSEQ multiplex PCR; TCRdb's version includes in-frame clones alone and lacks a portion of them. The sample includes roughly 180,000 clones, roughly 9.5% of them seen just once. The sample taken for sequencing was PBMCs. The receptors were gathered from a young woman in good health and CMV-seropositive.

The V call is TRBV5-1, the J call TRBJ1-2, with a weak D call TRBD1 (6 bases). With 0 bases removed from V and 0 bases from J, the gap between germline ends came to 15 bases. The CDR3 has 17 amino acids. CDR1 is SGHRS and CDR2 is YFSETQ in the germline V gene. The CDR3 is CASSLDGQPRANYGYTF. As DNA, the CDR3 is TGCGCCAGCAGCTTGGACGGACAGCCCCGAGCTAACTATGGCTACACCTTC.

CDR3 bases: TGCGCCAGCAGCTTGGCTAAGGAGGAGAATAGCAATCAGCCCCAGCATTTT. It yields the protein CASSLAKEENSNQPQHF. The chain links TRBV5-1 to TRBJ1-5; D remains unclear. CDR3 length: 17 amino acids. Germline-derived CDR1 and CDR2 are SGHRS and YFSETQ. Trimming pared 0 bases from V and 0 bases from J, leaving 13 bases between. The full variable domain, completed using reference TRBV5-1 and TRBJ1-5, is KAGVTQTPRYLIKTRGQQVTLSCSPISGHRSVSWYQQTPGQGLQFLFEYFSETQRNKGNFPGRFSGRQFSNSRSEMNVSTLELGDSALYLCASSLAKEENSNQPQHFGDGTRLSIL.

The rearrangement joins TRBV19 to TRBJ1-1; 8 nucleotides line up with TRBD1. Germline V gives CDR1 LNHDA, CDR2 SQIVND (reference sequence). CDR3 size: 13 residues. After removal of 6 bases from V and 7 bases from J, the junction contained 7 bases not matched to a gene. The CDR3 sequence is CASRQGGIGEAFF. The CDR3 bases are TGTGCCAGTAGACAGGGGGGGATAGGTGAAGCTTTCTTT.

The rearrangement uses TRBV7-6 and TRBJ2-2, with 8 bases aligning to TRBD1. V was pared by 1 base and J by 5 bases, with 3 bases of the junction left unmatched. CDR1 is SGHVS and CDR2 is FNYEAQ in the germline V gene. The CDR3 has 15 residues. The CDR3 DNA is TGTGCCAGCAGCTTAGGGACAGGGCTGACCGGGGAGCTGTTTTTT. As protein: CASSLGTGLTGELFF.

V and J are TRBV5-1 and TRBJ1-1; 10 bases are shared with TRBD1. Germline-derived CDR1 and CDR2 are SGHRS and YFSETQ. Trimming took 4 bases from V and 4 from J; bases not matched to a gene: 10. The CDR3 sequence is 16 residues long. In DNA, the CDR3 is TGCGCCAGCAGCCTAACGACAGGGGGCTCTGGCACTGAAGCTTTCTTT. Protein: CASSLTTGGSGTEAFF.

This clone has only a few counts. The genes are TRBV27 and TRBJ2-7; TRBD2 matches at 8 bases. CDR1 and CDR2 from the germline V gene are MNHEY and SMNVEV (reference sequence). J lost 2 bases, V lost 5 bases, and 2 bases had no gene match. The CDR3 has 13 amino acids. The CDR3 bases are TGTGCCAGCAGTACTAGCGGCCCCTACGAGCAGTACTTC. It specifies CASSTSGPYEQYF.

The chain couples TRBV4-1 to TRBJ2-2; perhaps TRBD1 as D (6 bases). CDR3 length: 14 amino acids. Trimming removed 4 bases at V and 5 bases at J, with 11 bases between. Germline V gene data show CDR1 as MGHRA and CDR2 as YSYEKL. CDR3 sequence (DNA): TGCGCCAGCAGCCGGGGGACACCTACCGGGGAGCTGTTTTTT. Translated, it gives CASSRGTPTGELFF.

This chain uses TRBV5-1 with TRBJ2-5, with 8 bases aligning to TRBD2. Germline V gives CDR1 SGHRS, CDR2 YFSETQ. CDR3 size: 15 residues. The V gene end was trimmed by 0 bases and the J gene end by 5 bases; junction bases not matched to a gene: 6. The CDR3 sequence: CASSLGPGGSETQYF. The CDR3 DNA reads TGCGCCAGCAGCTTGGGGCCGGGAGGGAGCGAGACCCAGTACTTC.

The gene calls are TRBV27 and TRBJ2-1, with 7 bases aligning to TRBD2. Unmatched junction bases numbered 12, after V lost 10 bases and J lost 3 bases. Germline V CDR1 and CDR2: MNHEY, SMNVEV (reference sequence). The CDR3 extends over 15 amino acids. CDR3 coding DNA: TGTGCCACCCAACCTCGGGACTACCTCTACAATGAGCAGTTCTTC. Residues: CATQPRDYLYNEQFF.

In its sample, this clone was seen a few times. The V and J genes are TRBV7-9 and TRBJ2-1, with 10 bases identical to TRBD2. V shed 5 bases and J 16 bases; nucleotides not matched to a gene: 17. The germline gives CDR1 SEHNR, CDR2 FQNEAQ (reference sequence). The CDR3 has 15 residues. The CDR3 reads CASSEPGLATSRSFF. CDR3 nucleotide sequence: TGTGCCAGCAGCGAGCCGGGACTAGCGACCTCGCGTAGCTTCTTC.

V and J are TRBV6-1 and TRBJ2-3, with TRBD2 matching over 8 bases. The CDR3 is made up of 14 amino acids. Germline V CDR1 and CDR2: MNHNS, SASEGT. Losses at the gene ends were 6 bases for V and 6 bases for J; bases not matched to a gene: 8. This CDR3 reads CASRDTLAGDTQYF. CDR3 DNA: TGTGCCAGCAGGGATACCCTAGCGGGCGATACGCAGTATTTT.

This clone turned up a few times. The chain links TRBV9 to TRBJ2-1; the match to TRBD2 covers 8 bases. J lost 0 bases, V lost 5 bases, and 1 base had no gene match. This CDR3 spans 14 amino acids. The germline V gene has CDR1 SGDLS and CDR2 YYNGEE. CDR3 sequence: CASSSGDSYNEQFF. The DNA of the CDR3 is TGTGCCAGCAGTAGCGGGGACTCCTACAATGAGCAGTTCTTC.

This clone was observed a handful of times. The rearrangement links TRBV20-1 to TRBJ2-1, with no clear D. The germline V gene has CDR1 DFQATT and CDR2 SNEGSKA (reference sequence). V lost 3 bases and J lost 8, with 8 bases in between. This CDR3 contains 11 residues. The CDR3 nucleotides are TGCAGTGCTAGCTATCAACATGAGCAGTTCTTC. Translated, it gives CSASYQHEQFF.

The gene calls are TRBV9 and TRBJ2-2, with D possibly matching TRBD1 (5 bases). Trimming pared 0 bases from V and 0 bases from J, leaving 12 bases between. Germline CDR1 SGDLS, CDR2 YYNGEE. The CDR3 consists of 17 residues. The CDR3 is CASSVVGVFTNTGELFF. Written as DNA, the CDR3 is TGTGCCAGCAGCGTAGTAGGGGTTTTCACGAACACCGGGGAGCTGTTTTTT.

This sequence joins TRBV11-2 and TRBJ2-7; TRBD1 agrees at 12 bases. Germline lookup yields CDR1 SGHAT and CDR2 FQNNGV. With V trimmed by 1 base and J by 3 bases, 7 bases remained unmatched. This CDR3 spans 17 amino acids. Written as DNA, the CDR3 is TGTGCCAGCAGCTTAGTGCTAGGGACAGGGGGCGGCTACGAGCAGTACTTC. Its translation: CASSLVLGTGGGYEQYF. The whole variable domain, filled in from reference TRBV11-2 and TRBJ2-7, reads EAGVAQSPRYKIIEKRQSVAFWCNPISGHATLYWYQQILGQGPKLLIQFQNNGVVDDSQLPKDRFSAERLKGVDSTLKIQPAKLEDSAVYLCASSLVLGTGGGYEQYFGPGTRLTVT.

This clone was detected a few times. The genes are TRBV5-4 and TRBJ2-7; D call uncertain. The germline V gene has CDR1 SGHNT and CDR2 YYREEE (reference sequence). Trimming took off 0 bases at V and 2 bases at J, with 9 bases between the two ends. There are 14 residues in the CDR3. CDR3 sequence: CASSLGAKPYEQYF. The CDR3 DNA follows: TGTGCCAGCAGCTTGGGGGCGAAACCCTACGAGCAGTACTTC.

This clone was recorded a few times. The rearrangement joins TRBV11-3 to TRBJ2-3, with TRBD2 as a possible D gene (5 bases). The germline gives CDR1 SGHNT, CDR2 YENEEA. Between the trimmed V and J ends, which lost 5 bases and 3 bases, there was a span of 6 bases. CDR3 length equals 12 residues. The CDR3 reads CASSPGTDTQYF. The CDR3 coding sequence is TGTGCCAGCAGCCCGGGGACAGATACGCAGTATTTT.

This clone was detected only a few times. The V and J genes are TRBV13 and TRBJ2-1, with 7 bases matching TRBD1. CDR3 length: 13 residues. The germline CDR1 and CDR2 sequences are PRHDT and FYEKMQ (reference sequence). The V and J ends lost 5 bases and 4 bases, in that order; junction bases with no gene match: 2. The CDR3 loop is CASSGTVYNEQFF. DNA of the CDR3: TGTGCCAGCAGCGGGACAGTATACAATGAGCAGTTCTTC. Using reference TRBV13 and TRBJ2-1 for the parts outside the CDR3, the full variable domain is AAGVIQSPRHLIKEKRETATLKCYPIPRHDTVYWYQQGPGQDPQFLISFYEKMQSDKGSIPDRFSAQQFSDYHSELNMSSLELGDSALYFCASSGTVYNEQFFGPGTRLTVL.

The V call is TRBV7-9, the J call TRBJ1-1; D is unclear. From germline, CDR1 is SEHNR and CDR2 FQNEAQ (reference sequence). The germline V and J ends were trimmed by 3 bases and 10 bases, with 9 bases remaining between them. The CDR3 length is 11 residues. The chain's CDR3 is CASSFGEVAFF. The CDR3 coding sequence is TGTGCCAGCAGCTTCGGGGAGGTAGCTTTCTTT.